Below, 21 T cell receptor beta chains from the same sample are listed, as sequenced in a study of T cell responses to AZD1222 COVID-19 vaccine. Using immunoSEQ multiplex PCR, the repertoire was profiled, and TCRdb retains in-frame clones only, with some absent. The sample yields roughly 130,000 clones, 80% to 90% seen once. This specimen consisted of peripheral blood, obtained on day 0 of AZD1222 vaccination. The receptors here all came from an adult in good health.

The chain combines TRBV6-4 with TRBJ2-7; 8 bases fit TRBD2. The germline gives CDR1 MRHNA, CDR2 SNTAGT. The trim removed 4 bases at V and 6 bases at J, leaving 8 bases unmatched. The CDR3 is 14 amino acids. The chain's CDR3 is CASSALGREGEQYF. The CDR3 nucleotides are TGTGCCAGCAGTGCCCTCGGACGGGAGGGCGAGCAGTACTTC.

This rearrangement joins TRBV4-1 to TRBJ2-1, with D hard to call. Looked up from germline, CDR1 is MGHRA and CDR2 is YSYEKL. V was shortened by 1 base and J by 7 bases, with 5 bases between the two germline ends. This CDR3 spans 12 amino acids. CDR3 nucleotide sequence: TGCGCCAGCAGCCAAGTTGGGAATGAGCAGTTCTTC. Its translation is CASSQVGNEQFF.

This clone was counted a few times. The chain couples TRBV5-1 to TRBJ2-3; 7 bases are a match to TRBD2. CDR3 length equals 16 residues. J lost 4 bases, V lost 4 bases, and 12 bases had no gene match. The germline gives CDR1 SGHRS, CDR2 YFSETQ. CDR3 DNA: TGCGCCAGCAGCACCCCAACCACTAGCGTGTCAGATACGCAGTATTTT. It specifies CASSTPTTSVSDTQYF.

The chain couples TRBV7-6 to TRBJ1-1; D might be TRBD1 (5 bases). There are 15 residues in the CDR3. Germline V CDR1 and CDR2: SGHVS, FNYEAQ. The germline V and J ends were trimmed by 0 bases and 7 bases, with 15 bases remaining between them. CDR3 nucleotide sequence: TGTGCCAGCAGCTTAGCTGGCGTACAGGAAGGTGAAGCTTTCTTT. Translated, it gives CASSLAGVQEGEAFF.

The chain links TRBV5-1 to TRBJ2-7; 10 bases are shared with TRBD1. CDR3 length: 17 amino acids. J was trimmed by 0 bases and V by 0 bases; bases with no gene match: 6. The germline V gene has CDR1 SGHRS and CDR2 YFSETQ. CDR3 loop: CASSLARDRGISYEQYF. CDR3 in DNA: TGCGCCAGCAGCTTGGCCCGGGACAGGGGAATCTCCTACGAGCAGTACTTC.

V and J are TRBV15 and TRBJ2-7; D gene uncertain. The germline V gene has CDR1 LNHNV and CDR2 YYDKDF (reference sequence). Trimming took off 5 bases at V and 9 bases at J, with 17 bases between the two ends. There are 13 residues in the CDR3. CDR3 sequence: CATSVSSADWQYF. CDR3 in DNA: TGTGCCACCAGCGTCTCGTCGGCCGACTGGCAGTACTTC. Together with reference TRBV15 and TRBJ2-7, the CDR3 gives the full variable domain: DAMVIQNPRYQVTQFGKPVTLSCSQTLNHNVMYWYQQKSSQAPKLLFHYYDKDFNNEADTPDNFQSRRPNTSFCFLDIRSPGLGDTAMYLCATSVSSADWQYFGPGTRLTVT.

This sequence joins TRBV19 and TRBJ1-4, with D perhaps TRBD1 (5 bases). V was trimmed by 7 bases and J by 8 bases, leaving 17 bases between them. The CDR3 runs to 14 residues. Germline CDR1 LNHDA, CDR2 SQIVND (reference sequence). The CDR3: CASTSGAFGEKLFF. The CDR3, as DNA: TGTGCCAGTACTTCTGGGGCGTTTGGGGAAAAACTGTTTTTT.

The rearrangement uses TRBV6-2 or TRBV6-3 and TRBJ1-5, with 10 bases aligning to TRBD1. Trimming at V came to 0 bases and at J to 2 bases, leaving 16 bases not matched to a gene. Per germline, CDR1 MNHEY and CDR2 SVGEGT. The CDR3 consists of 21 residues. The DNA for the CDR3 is TGTGCCAGCAGTTACTCGATGTCTTCGACAGGGGGCGCGAATCGCAATCAGCCCCAGCATTTT. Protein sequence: CASSYSMSSTGGANRNQPQHF.

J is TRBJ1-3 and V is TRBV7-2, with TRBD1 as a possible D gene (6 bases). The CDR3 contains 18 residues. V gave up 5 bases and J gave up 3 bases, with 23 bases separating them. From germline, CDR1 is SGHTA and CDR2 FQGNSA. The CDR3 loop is CASSLWTQGQGIGNTIYF. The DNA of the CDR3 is TGTGCCAGCAGCCTGTGGACACAGGGCCAAGGGATTGGAAACACCATATATTTT.

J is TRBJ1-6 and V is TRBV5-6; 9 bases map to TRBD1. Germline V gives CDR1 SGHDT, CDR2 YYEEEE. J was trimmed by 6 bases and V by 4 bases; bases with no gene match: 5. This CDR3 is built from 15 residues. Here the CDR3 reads CASSLDRGGNSPLHF. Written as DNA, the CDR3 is TGTGCCAGCAGCCTGGACAGGGGCGGTAATTCACCCCTCCACTTT.

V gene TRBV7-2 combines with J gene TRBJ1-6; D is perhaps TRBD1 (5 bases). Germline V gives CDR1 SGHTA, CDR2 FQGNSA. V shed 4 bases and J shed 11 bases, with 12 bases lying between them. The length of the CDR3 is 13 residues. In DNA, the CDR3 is TGTGCCAGCAGCTCTCTACAGGTGACACCCCTCCACTTT. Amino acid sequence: CASSSLQVTPLHF.

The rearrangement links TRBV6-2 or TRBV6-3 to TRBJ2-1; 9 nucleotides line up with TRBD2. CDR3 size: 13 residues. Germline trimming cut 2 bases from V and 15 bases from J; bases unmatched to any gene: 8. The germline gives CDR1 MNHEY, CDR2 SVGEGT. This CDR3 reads CASSYRTSGFPFF. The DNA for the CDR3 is TGTGCCAGCAGTTACCGTACTAGCGGGTTCCCGTTCTTC.

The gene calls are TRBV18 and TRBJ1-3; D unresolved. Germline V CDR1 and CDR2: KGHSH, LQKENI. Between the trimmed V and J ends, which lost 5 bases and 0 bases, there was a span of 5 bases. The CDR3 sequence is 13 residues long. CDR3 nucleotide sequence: TGTGCCAGCTCAATGGGCTCTGGAAACACCATATATTTT. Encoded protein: CASSMGSGNTIYF.

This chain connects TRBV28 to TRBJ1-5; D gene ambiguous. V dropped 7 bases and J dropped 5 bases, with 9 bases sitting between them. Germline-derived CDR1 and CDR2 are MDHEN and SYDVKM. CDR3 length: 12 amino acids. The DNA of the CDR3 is TGTGCCAGCAAGGTTAGGGATCAGCCCCAGCATTTT. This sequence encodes CASKVRDQPQHF. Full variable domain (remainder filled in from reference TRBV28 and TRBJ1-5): DVKVTQSSRYLVKRTGEKVFLECVQDMDHENMFWYRQDPGLGLRLIYFSYDVKMKEKGDIPEGYSVSREKKERFSLILESASTNQTSMYLCASKVRDQPQHFGDGTRLSIL.

CDR3 nucleotides: TGTGCCAGCAGCACTTGGGACAGGGATAACTATGGCTACACCTTC. Translated, it gives CASSTWDRDNYGYTF. The chain carries TRBV9 and TRBJ1-2; 9 bases line up with TRBD1. The CDR3 length is 15 residues. V lost 4 bases and J lost 1; bases outside the gene matches: 5. The V gene's germline CDR1 is SGDLS and CDR2 YYNGEE.

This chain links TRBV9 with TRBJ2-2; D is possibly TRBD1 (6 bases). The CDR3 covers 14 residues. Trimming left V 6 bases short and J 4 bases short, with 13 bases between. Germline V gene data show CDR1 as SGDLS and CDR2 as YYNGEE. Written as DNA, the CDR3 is TGTGCCAGCACCAGAGGACAGAGCACCGGGGAGCTGTTTTTT. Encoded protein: CASTRGQSTGELFF. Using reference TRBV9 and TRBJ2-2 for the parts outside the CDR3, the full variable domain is DSGVTQTPKHLITATGQRVTLRCSPRSGDLSVYWYQQSLDQGLQFLIQYYNGEERAKGNILERFSAQQFPDLHSELNLSSLELGDSALYFCASTRGQSTGELFFGEGSRLTVL.

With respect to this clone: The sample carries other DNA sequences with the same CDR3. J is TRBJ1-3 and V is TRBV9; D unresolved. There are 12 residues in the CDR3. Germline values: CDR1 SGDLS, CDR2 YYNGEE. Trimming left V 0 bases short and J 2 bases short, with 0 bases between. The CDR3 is CASSVAGNTIYF. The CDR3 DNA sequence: TGTGCCAGCAGCGTAGCTGGAAACACCATATATTTT.

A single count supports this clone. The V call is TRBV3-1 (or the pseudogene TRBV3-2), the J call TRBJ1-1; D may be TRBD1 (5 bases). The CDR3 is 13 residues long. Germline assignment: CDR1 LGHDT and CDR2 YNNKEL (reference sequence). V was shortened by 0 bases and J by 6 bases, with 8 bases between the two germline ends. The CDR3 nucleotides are TGTGCCAGCAGCCAAGAAGGGGTATCTGAAGCTTTCTTT. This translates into CASSQEGVSEAFF.

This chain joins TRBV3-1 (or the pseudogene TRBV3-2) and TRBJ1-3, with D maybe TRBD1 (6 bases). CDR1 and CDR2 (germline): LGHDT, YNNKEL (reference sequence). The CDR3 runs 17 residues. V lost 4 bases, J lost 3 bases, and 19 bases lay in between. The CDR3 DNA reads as TGTGCCAGCAGCCGGATGGCCGGGACAAAGGGTGGAAACACCATATATTTT. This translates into CASSRMAGTKGGNTIYF.

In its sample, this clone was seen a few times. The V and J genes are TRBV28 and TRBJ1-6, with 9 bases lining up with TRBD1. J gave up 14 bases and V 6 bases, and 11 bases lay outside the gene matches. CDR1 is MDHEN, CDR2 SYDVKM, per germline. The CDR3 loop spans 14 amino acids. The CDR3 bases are TGTGCCAGCAGCTCGGGACAGGGCCCCGAATCCCTCCACTTT. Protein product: CASSSGQGPESLHF.

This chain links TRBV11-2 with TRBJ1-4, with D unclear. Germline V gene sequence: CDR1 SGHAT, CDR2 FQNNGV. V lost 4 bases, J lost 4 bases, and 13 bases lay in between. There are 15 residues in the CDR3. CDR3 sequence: CASSSYQANNEKLFF. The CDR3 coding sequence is TGTGCCAGCAGCTCCTATCAGGCAAATAATGAAAAACTGTTTTTT.